Listed below are T cell receptor beta chains from one sample, sequenced in a study of shared clonotypes between healthy human individuals. Produced via immunoSEQ multiplex PCR; TCRdb's table is partial and in-frame only. The profile shows roughly 2 million clones, over 85% of them singletons. Sequencing used naive CD4+ T cells sorted from blood. The receptors shown here come from a man aged 18-30 years in good health. The CDR3 runs from the conserved cysteine through the conserved F or W. The order of the fields is J gene, V gene, D gene, clone size, CDR3 protein, CDR3 DNA. The D gene is left open where the match is weak. Not every row has a clone size; where given, it reads once, few, many or a size class.

TRBJ2-2 TRBV4-3 TRBD2 . CASSTRRGIGELFF TGCGCCAGCAGCACCCGGCGGGGGATCGGGGAGCTGTTTTTT
TRBJ2-1 TRBV10-3 TRBD2 . CAISESFRLAGGFSGQFF TGTGCCATCAGTGAGTCCTTCAGACTAGCGGGAGGATTTTCAGGGCAGTTCTTC
TRBJ1-1 TRBV29-1 . . CSVERGSEAFF TGCAGCGTTGAGCGGGGGAGCGAAGCTTTCTTT
TRBJ2-7 TRBV6-5 TRBD2 . CASSIGLAAYEQYF TGTGCCAGCAGTATTGGACTAGCGGCCTACGAGCAGTACTTC
TRBJ2-1 TRBV27 TRBD2 . CASSLDPTSGRSSNEQFF TGTGCCAGCAGTTTAGACCCTACTAGCGGGAGGTCAAGCAATGAGCAGTTCTTC
TRBJ2-1 TRBV9 TRBD2 . CASSSAGGTNEQFF TGTGCCAGCAGCTCAGCGGGAGGAACCAATGAGCAGTTCTTC
TRBJ2-5 TRBV5-4 TRBD1 . CASSFGQGEETQYF TGTGCCAGCAGCTTCGGACAGGGCGAAGAGACCCAGTACTTC
TRBJ1-4 TRBV6-5 . . CASSSLGSTNEKLFF TGTGCCAGCAGTTCCCTGGGGTCAACTAATGAAAAACTGTTTTTT
TRBJ1-5 TRBV6-5 TRBD1 few CASSYSQGANQPQHF TGTGCCAGCAGTTACTCACAGGGGGCGAATCAGCCCCAGCATTTT
TRBJ1-1 TRBV4-1 TRBD1 . CASSQVAGGTEAFF TGCGCCAGCAGCCAAGTCGCAGGGGGCACTGAAGCTTTCTTT
TRBJ2-7 TRBV5-6 . . CASSWGKQAIYEQYF TGTGCCAGCAGCTGGGGAAAACAGGCAATATACGAGCAGTACTTC
TRBJ2-1 TRBV6-5 . . CASSYGRGQYNEQFF TGTGCCAGCAGTTACGGCCGGGGGCAATACAATGAGCAGTTCTTC
TRBJ2-5 TRBV28 . . CASRPSRSQETQYF TGTGCCAGCAGACCTTCTAGGAGCCAAGAGACCCAGTACTTC
TRBJ1-5 TRBV28 . once CATDTAISNQPQHF TGTGCCACCGACACGGCGATCAGCAATCAGCCCCAGCATTTT
TRBJ2-5 TRBV5-6 TRBD2 . CASSSGLAGGQETQYF TGTGCCAGCAGCTCAGGACTAGCGGGGGGCCAAGAGACCCAGTACTTC
TRBJ1-2 TRBV10-2 . . CASSESRQNYGYTF TGCGCCAGCAGTGAGTCAAGACAGAACTATGGCTACACCTTC
TRBJ2-7 TRBV30 TRBD1 . CAWSPLGTGVYEQYF TGTGCCTGGAGTCCCCTTGGGACAGGGGTTTACGAGCAGTACTTC
TRBJ1-2 TRBV5-1 TRBD1 . CASSQTGTVNYGYTF TGCGCCAGCAGTCAGACAGGGACAGTTAACTATGGCTACACCTTC
TRBJ2-7 TRBV30 TRBD2 . CAWIESGTSSSGEQYF TGTGCCTGGATCGAATCCGGGACTAGCTCCTCGGGTGAGCAGTACTTC
TRBJ2-2 TRBV30 . . CAWSAGGELFF TGTGCCTGGAGTGCGGGCGGGGAGCTGTTTTTT
TRBJ2-7 TRBV27 . . CASSSRGALGYEQYF TGTGCCAGCAGTTCTCGGGGGGCTCTAGGATACGAGCAGTACTTC